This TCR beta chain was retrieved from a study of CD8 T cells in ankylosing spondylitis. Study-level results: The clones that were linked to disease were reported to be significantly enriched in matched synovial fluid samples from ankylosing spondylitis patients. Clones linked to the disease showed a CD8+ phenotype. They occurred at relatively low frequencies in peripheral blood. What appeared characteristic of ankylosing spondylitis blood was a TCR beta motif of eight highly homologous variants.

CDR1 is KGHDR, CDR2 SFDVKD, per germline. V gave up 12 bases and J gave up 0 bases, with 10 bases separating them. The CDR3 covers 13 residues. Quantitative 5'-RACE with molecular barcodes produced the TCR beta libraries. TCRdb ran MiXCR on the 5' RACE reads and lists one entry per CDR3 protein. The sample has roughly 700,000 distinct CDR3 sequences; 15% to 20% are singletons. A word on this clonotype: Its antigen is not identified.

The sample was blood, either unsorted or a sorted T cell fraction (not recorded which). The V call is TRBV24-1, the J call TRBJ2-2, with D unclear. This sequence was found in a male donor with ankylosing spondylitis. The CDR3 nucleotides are TGTGCCGTGGCCAAGCCGAACACCGGGGAGCTGTTTTTT. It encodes CAVAKPNTGELFF.